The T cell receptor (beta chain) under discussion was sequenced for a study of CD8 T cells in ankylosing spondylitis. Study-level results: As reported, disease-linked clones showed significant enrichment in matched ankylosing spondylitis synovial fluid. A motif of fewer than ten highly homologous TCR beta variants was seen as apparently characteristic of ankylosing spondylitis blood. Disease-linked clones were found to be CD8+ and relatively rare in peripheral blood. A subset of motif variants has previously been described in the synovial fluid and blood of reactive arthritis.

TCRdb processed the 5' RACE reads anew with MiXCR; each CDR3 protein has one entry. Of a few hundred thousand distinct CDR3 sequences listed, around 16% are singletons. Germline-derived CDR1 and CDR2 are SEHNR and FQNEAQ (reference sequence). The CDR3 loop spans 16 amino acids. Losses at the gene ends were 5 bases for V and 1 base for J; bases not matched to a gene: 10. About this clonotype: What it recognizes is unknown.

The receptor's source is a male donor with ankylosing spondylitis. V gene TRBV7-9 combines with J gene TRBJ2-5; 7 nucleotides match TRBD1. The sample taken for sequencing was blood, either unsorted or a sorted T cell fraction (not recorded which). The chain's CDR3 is CASSLGQYGPQETQYF. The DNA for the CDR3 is TGTGCCAGCAGCCTGGGACAGTACGGCCCCCAAGAGACCCAGTACTTC.